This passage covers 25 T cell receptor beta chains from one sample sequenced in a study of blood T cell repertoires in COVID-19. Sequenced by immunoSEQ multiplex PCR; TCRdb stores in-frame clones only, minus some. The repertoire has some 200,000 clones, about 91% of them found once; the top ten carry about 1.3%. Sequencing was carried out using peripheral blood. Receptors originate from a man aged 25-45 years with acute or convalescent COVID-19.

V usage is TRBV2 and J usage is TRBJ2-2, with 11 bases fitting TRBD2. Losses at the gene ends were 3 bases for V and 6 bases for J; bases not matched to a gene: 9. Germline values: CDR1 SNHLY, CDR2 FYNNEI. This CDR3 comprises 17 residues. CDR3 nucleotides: TGTGCCAGCAGTGATGTCCCGCTAGCGGGAGGTCCCGGGGAGCTGTTTTTT. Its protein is CASSDVPLAGGPGELFF.

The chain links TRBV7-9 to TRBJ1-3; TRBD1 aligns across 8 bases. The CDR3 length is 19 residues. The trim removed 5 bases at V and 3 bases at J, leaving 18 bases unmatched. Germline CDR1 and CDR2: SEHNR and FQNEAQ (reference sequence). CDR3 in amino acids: CASSPLWARGPSYGNTIYF. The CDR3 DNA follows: TGTGCCAGCAGCCCCCTCTGGGCCAGGGGGCCCTCGTATGGAAACACCATATATTTT.

For the CDR3, the DNA is TGTGCCAGCAGTCCCAGCGGGAGGGGCCTAGAGGTTGGTGAGCAGTTCTTC. Its translation is CASSPSGRGLEVGEQFF. The chain couples TRBV28 to TRBJ2-1; 10 nucleotides agree with TRBD2. CDR3 size: 17 residues. The V segment lost 5 bases and the J segment 9 bases; nucleotides outside the gene matches: 16. Per germline, CDR1 MDHEN and CDR2 SYDVKM.

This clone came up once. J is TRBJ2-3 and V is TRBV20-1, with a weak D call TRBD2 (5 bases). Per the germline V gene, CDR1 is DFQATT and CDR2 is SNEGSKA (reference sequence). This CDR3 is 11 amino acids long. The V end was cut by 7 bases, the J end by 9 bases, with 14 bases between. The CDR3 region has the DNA TGCAGTGGAACTCCTTCGGGAACGCAGTATTTT. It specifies CSGTPSGTQYF.

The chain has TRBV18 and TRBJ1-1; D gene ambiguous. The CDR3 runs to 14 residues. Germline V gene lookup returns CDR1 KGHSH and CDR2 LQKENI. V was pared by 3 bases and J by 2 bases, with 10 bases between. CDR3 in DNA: TGTGCCAGCTCACCCGCGGCAGTTAACACTGAAGCTTTCTTT. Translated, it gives CASSPAAVNTEAFF.

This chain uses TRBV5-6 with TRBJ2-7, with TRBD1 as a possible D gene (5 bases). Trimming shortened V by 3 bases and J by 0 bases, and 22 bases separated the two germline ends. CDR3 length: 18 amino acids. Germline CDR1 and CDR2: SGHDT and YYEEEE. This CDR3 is CASSSTANIWTSSYEQYF. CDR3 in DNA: TGTGCCAGCAGCTCTACCGCCAATATTTGGACAAGCTCCTACGAGCAGTACTTC.

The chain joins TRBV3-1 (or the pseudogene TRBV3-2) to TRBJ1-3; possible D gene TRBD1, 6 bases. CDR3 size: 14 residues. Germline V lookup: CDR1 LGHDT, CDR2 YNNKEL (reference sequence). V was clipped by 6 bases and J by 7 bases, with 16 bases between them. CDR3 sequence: CASRRRQDSNTIYF. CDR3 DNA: TGTGCCAGCAGACGAAGACAGGACTCTAACACCATATATTTT.

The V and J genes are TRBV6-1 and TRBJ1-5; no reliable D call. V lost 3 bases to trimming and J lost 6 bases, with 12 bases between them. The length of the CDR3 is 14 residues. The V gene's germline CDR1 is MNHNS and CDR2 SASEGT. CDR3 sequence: CASSEGFQVQPQHF. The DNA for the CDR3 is TGTGCCAGCAGTGAGGGTTTCCAGGTTCAGCCCCAGCATTTT.

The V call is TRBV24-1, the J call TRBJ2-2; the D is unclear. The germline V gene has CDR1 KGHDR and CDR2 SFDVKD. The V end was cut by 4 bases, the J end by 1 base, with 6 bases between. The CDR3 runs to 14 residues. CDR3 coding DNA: TGTGCCACCAGTGAAAGCTTGAACACCGGGGAGCTGTTTTTT. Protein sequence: CATSESLNTGELFF.

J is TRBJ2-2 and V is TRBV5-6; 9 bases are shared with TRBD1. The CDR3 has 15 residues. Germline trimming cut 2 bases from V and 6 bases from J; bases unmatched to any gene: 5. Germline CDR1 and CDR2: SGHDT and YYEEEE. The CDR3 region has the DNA TGTGCCAGCAGCTTTCGGGACAGGGTCCCCGGGGAGCTGTTTTTT. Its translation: CASSFRDRVPGELFF.

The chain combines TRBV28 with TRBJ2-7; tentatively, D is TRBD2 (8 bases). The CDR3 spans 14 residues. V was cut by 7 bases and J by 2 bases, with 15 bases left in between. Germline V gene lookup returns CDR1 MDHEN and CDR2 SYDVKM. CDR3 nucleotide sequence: TGTGCCAGCACCCCGGGAGGGGGCACCTACGAGCAGTACTTC. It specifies CASTPGGGTYEQYF.

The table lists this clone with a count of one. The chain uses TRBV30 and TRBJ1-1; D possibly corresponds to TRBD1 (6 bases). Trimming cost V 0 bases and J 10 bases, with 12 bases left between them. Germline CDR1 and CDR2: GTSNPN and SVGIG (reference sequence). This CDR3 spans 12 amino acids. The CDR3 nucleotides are TGTGCCTGGAGTGTAGTGGGGGCAAGAGCTTTCTTT. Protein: CAWSVVGARAFF.

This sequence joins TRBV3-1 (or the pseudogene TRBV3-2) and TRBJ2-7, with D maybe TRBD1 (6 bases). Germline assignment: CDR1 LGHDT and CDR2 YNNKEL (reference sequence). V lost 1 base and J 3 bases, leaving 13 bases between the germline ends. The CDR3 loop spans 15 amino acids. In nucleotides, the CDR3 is TGTGCCAGCAGCCAAGTCTCGGACAGTTTCTACGAGCAGTACTTC. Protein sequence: CASSQVSDSFYEQYF.

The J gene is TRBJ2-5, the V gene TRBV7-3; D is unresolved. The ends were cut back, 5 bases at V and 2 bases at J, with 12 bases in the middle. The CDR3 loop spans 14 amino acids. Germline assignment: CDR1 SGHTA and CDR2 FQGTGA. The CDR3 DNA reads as TGTGCCAGCAGCCAAAACCCTAATCAAGAGACCCAGTACTTC. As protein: CASSQNPNQETQYF. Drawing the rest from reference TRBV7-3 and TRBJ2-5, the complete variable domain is GAGVSQTPSNKVTEKGKYVELRCDPISGHTALYWYRQSLGQGPEFLIYFQGTGAADDSGLPNDRFFAVRPEGSVSTLKIQRTERGDSAVYLCASSQNPNQETQYFGPGTRLLVL.

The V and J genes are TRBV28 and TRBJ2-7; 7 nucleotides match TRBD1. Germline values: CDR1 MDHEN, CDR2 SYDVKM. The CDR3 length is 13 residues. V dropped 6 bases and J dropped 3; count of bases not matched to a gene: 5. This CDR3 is CASSLGQDYEQYF. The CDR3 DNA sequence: TGTGCCAGCAGCCTCGGACAGGACTACGAGCAGTACTTC.

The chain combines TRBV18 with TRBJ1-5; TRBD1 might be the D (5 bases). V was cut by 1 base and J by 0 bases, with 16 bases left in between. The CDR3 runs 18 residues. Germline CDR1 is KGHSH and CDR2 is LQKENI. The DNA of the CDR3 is TGTGCCAGCTCACCACTCAGGGCAGGGCAACATAGCAATCAGCCCCAGCATTTT. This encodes CASSPLRAGQHSNQPQHF.

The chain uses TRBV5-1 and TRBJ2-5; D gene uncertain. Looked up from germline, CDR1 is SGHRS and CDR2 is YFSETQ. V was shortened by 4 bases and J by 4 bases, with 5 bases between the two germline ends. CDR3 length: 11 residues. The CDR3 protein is CASSRAETQYF. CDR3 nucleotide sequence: TGCGCCAGCAGCAGAGCAGAGACCCAGTACTTC.

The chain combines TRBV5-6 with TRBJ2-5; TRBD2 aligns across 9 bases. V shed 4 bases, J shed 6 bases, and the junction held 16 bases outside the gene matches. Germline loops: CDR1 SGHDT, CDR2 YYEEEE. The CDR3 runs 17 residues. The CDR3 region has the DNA TGTGCCAGCAGCCAAGCGGGTGGTAGCGGGGGATTTCAGACCCAGTACTTC. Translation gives CASSQAGGSGGFQTQYF. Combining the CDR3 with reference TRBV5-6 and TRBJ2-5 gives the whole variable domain DAGVTQSPTHLIKTRGQQVTLRCSPKSGHDTVSWYQQALGQGPQFIFQYYEEEERQRGNFPDRFSGHQFPNYSSELNVNALLLGDSALYLCASSQAGGSGGFQTQYFGPGTRLLVL.

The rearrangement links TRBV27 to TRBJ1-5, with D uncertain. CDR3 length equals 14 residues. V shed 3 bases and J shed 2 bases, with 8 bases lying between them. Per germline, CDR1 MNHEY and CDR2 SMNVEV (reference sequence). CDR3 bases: TGTGCCAGCAGTTTTGGGCAGGGCAATCAGCCCCAGCATTTT. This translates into CASSFGQGNQPQHF.

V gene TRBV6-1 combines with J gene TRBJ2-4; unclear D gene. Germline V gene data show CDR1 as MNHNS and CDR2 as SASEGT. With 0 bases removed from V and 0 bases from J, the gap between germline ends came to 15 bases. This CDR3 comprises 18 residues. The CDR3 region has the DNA TGTGCCAGCAGTGAAGCGCCGGCACAGCTTCTAGCCAAAAACATTCAGTACTTC. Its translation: CASSEAPAQLLAKNIQYF.

The CDR3 DNA follows: TGTGCCAGCAGTTTTGCGGGAGGGCGGGACATTCAGTACTTC. Its translation is CASSFAGGRDIQYF. This chain joins TRBV27 and TRBJ2-4; 9 bases agree with TRBD2. Germline CDR1 is MNHEY and CDR2 is SMNVEV (reference sequence). This CDR3 contains 14 residues. After removal of 3 bases from V and 8 bases from J, the junction contained 5 bases not matched to a gene.

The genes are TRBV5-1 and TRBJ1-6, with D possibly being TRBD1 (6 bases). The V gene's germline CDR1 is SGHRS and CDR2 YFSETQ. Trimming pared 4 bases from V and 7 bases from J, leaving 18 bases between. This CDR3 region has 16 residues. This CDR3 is CASSAKSGTLNSPLHF. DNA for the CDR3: TGCGCCAGCAGCGCAAAATCAGGGACATTAAATTCACCCCTCCACTTT.

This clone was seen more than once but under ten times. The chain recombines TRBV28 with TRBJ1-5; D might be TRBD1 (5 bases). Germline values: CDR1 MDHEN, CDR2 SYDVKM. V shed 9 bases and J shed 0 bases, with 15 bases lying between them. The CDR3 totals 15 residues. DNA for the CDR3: TGTGCCAGTTTCTCCGGGGGTGGTAGCAATCAGCCCCAGCATTTT. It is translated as CASFSGGGSNQPQHF.

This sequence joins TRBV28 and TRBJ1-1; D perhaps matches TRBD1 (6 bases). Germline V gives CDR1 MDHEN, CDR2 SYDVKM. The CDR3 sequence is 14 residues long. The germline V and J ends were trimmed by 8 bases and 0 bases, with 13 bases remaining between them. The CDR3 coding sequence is TGTGCCAGCTTTAGCAGGGGACTGAACACTGAAGCTTTCTTT. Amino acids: CASFSRGLNTEAFF.

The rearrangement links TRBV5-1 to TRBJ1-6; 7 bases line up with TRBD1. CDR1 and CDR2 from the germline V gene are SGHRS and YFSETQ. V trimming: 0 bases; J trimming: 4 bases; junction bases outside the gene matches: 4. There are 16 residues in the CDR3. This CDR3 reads CASSLAPGQYNSPLHF. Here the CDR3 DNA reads TGCGCCAGCAGCTTGGCTCCGGGACAGTATAATTCACCCCTCCACTTT.